A single sample is the source of the 24 T cell receptor beta chains below, sequenced in a study of shared clonotypes between healthy human individuals (dated by TCRdb to the early 2020s). Libraries were constructed by the immunoSEQ multiplex PCR assay. TCRdb's version of the immuneACCESS table is confined to in-frame rearrangements and falls short of the full clone set. An unresolved V gene accounts for under half of the shortfall where checked; the remainder is of unknown origin. Recorded for this sample are under 2.5 million clones; approximately 90% of them occurred a single time. Together, the top ten hold 0.37% of the sample. Sequenced material: naive CD4+ T cells from PBMCs. The intended sense of this specimen's cell subset or site label: CD45RA+ positively selected. The origin of the receptors is a man younger than 35 in good health. Some clones in this sample may be carry-over from other donors' samples.

This sequence joins TRBV18 and TRBJ1-5, with D hard to call. The CDR3 is 16 amino acids. Trimming left V 2 bases short and J 1 base short, with 12 bases between. CDR1 KGHSH and CDR2 LQKENI come from the germline V gene. This chain's CDR3 is CASSPGRPSSNQPQHF. The CDR3 coding sequence is TGTGCCAGCTCACCAGGCAGGCCGAGCAGCAATCAGCCCCAGCATTTT.

The CDR3 region has the DNA TGTGCCAGCAGCCCACGCGCCGGAGGGGAGCTGTTTTTT. It specifies CASSPRAGGELFF. V gene TRBV7-6 combines with J gene TRBJ2-2; D is uncertain. Germline V gene sequence: CDR1 SGHVS, CDR2 FNYEAQ. Trimming cost V 5 bases and J 8 bases, with 12 bases left between them. The length of the CDR3 is 13 residues.

The chain couples TRBV6-5 to TRBJ1-5; 9 bases fit TRBD1. This CDR3 has 15 residues. The germline gives CDR1 MNHEY, CDR2 SVGAGI. The J segment lost 7 bases and the V segment lost 6 bases, leaving 10 bases of the junction unmatched. For the CDR3, the DNA is TGTGCCAGCAGACCCAACAGGGGGCCGGACCAGCCCCAGCATTTT. Translated: CASRPNRGPDQPQHF.

The rearrangement links TRBV6-1 to TRBJ2-1, with 11 bases identical to TRBD1. The CDR3 loop spans 13 amino acids. Germline CDR1 reads MNHNS; CDR2 reads SASEGT. Unmatched junction bases numbered 6, after V lost 10 bases and J lost 7 bases. The CDR3, as DNA: TGTGCCATCCGGGACAGGGGGATGAATGAGCAGTTCTTC. It encodes CAIRDRGMNEQFF.

V usage is TRBV6-1 and J usage is TRBJ2-7; D gene ambiguous. Germline V CDR1 and CDR2: MNHNS, SASEGT. The CDR3 loop spans 13 amino acids. Deletions cut 6 bases from V and 1 base from J, with 10 bases between. CDR3 residues: CASRRVPSYEQYF. CDR3 DNA sequence: TGTGCCAGCAGACGCGTGCCTTCCTACGAGCAGTACTTC.

V and J are TRBV5-4 and TRBJ2-2; tentatively, D is TRBD1 (5 bases). Looked up from germline, CDR1 is SGHNT and CDR2 is YYREEE (reference sequence). The CDR3 sequence is 14 residues long. V lost 0 bases, J lost 6 bases, and 9 bases lay in between. As DNA, the CDR3 is TGTGCCAGCAGCTTGGCCGGACACGCCGGGGAGCTGTTTTTT. Its translation is CASSLAGHAGELFF. Full variable domain (remainder filled in from reference TRBV5-4 and TRBJ2-2): ETGVTQSPTHLIKTRGQQVTLRCSSQSGHNTVSWYQQALGQGPQFIFQYYREEENGRGNFPPRFSGLQFPNYSSELNVNALELDDSALYLCASSLAGHAGELFFGEGSRLTVL.

This clone occurred a few times. The chain couples TRBV5-6 to TRBJ1-1; D gene unclear. CDR1 and CDR2 (germline): SGHDT, YYEEEE. V shed 0 bases and J shed 10 bases, with 10 bases lying between them. This CDR3 has 12 amino acids. CDR3: CASSLGRGGAFF. In DNA form, the CDR3 reads TGTGCCAGCAGCTTGGGTCGGGGTGGAGCTTTCTTT.

The gene calls are TRBV6-6 and TRBJ2-7; 15 bases are a match to TRBD2. Germline V gene data show CDR1 as MNHNY and CDR2 as SVGAGI (reference sequence). V shed 8 bases, J shed 7 bases, and the junction held 6 bases outside the gene matches. This CDR3 is 14 amino acids long. The CDR3, as DNA: TGTGCCAGCGGAGGACTAGCGGGAGGGCCAGAGCAGTACTTC. Its translation: CASGGLAGGPEQYF.

The chain employs TRBV7-9 and TRBJ2-7; D gene uncertain. Germline V gene data show CDR1 as SEHNR and CDR2 as FQNEAQ (reference sequence). V gave up 5 bases and J gave up 5 bases, with 13 bases separating them. The CDR3 length is 13 residues. DNA of the CDR3: TGTGCCAGCAGCCCACCCAGGCTCGACGAGCAGTACTTC. It yields the protein CASSPPRLDEQYF.

To note about this clone: Additional DNA sequences in this sample encode the identical CDR3. The CDR3 DNA is TGTGCCAGCTCTCAGACCACTGGGTCCTACAATGAGCAGTTCTTC. Protein: CASSQTTGSYNEQFF. The chain carries TRBV9 and TRBJ2-1; D gene uncertain. Germline V lookup: CDR1 SGDLS, CDR2 YYNGEE. Between the trimmed V and J ends, which lost 7 bases and 1 base, there was a span of 15 bases. CDR3 length equals 15 residues.

The chain is built from TRBV2 and TRBJ1-1; a weak D match, TRBD1 (6 bases). This CDR3 spans 13 amino acids. Trimming stripped 6 bases from V and 12 bases from J, with 20 bases between. Germline loops: CDR1 SNHLY, CDR2 FYNNEI. The DNA of the CDR3 is TGTGCCAGCAGGGACAGCGGAAGCTTAGTGACTTTCTTT. It is translated as CASRDSGSLVTFF.

Points on this clone: Other nucleotide sequences in the sample specify the same CDR3. This chain links TRBV28 with TRBJ2-5, with 9 bases aligning to TRBD1. Germline lookup yields CDR1 MDHEN and CDR2 SYDVKM. The length of the CDR3 is 14 residues. After removal of 8 bases from V and 5 bases from J, the junction contained 9 bases not matched to a gene. This CDR3 reads CASSLQGAGETQYF. In DNA, the CDR3 is TGTGCCAGCTCCCTACAGGGGGCTGGGGAGACCCAGTACTTC.

The chain links TRBV10-3 to TRBJ1-1; 8 bases fit TRBD1. CDR1 is ENHRY, CDR2 SYGVKD, per germline. V was clipped by 4 bases and J by 8 bases; unmatched bases: 3. This CDR3 is built from 12 residues. Written as DNA, the CDR3 is TGTGCCATCAGTGCCCGGACAGGGGAAGCTTTCTTT. Protein product: CAISARTGEAFF.

This chain uses TRBV7-2 with TRBJ2-5; tentatively, D is TRBD1 or TRBD2 (5 bases each). Trimming removed 3 bases from V and 4 bases from J, with 12 bases in between. This CDR3 is built from 14 residues. CDR1 and CDR2 from the germline V gene are SGHTA and FQGNSA. CDR3 sequence reads: CASSFRAGRETQYF. The CDR3, as DNA: TGTGCCAGCAGCTTTCGGGCAGGGAGAGAGACCCAGTACTTC.

The rearrangement uses TRBV7-2 and TRBJ1-2; TRBD1 aligns across 8 bases. V lost 4 bases, J lost 7 bases, and 8 bases stayed unmatched. The CDR3 runs to 14 residues. Germline CDR1 SGHTA, CDR2 FQGNSA. The DNA for the CDR3 is TGTGCCAGCAGCTCAGGGGGCGCCGTAACTGGCTACACCTTC. It encodes CASSSGGAVTGYTF.

This chain joins TRBV7-8 and TRBJ1-1; D gene ambiguous. CDR3 length: 16 amino acids. The germline gives CDR1 SGHVS, CDR2 FQNEAQ. Trimming removed 5 bases at V and 3 bases at J, with 19 bases between. CDR3 nucleotides: TGTGCCAGCAGCCCCCGGGCCGATGGGTATTACACTGAAGCTTTCTTT. It yields the protein CASSPRADGYYTEAFF.

The chain carries TRBV6-1 and TRBJ2-1; D ambiguous. Trimming pared 10 bases from V and 0 bases from J, leaving 10 bases between. This CDR3 is 13 amino acids long. Germline V gene lookup returns CDR1 MNHNS and CDR2 SASEGT. The CDR3: CATRWSSYNEQFF. The DNA of the CDR3 is TGTGCCACCCGGTGGAGCTCCTACAATGAGCAGTTCTTC.

The chain combines TRBV29-1 with TRBJ2-5, with D possibly being TRBD1 (5 bases). V was shortened by 2 bases and J by 2 bases, with 15 bases between the two germline ends. This CDR3 is 15 amino acids long. CDR1 and CDR2 from the germline V gene are SQVTM and ANQGSEA. CDR3 region: CSVELGRELQETQYF. CDR3 nucleotides: TGCAGCGTTGAATTGGGCAGGGAACTTCAAGAGACCCAGTACTTC.

This sequence joins TRBV5-8 and TRBJ2-6; no clear D gene. The germline V gene has CDR1 SGHTS and CDR2 YDEGEE. Trimming left V 2 bases short and J 4 bases short, with 1 base between. This CDR3 spans 12 amino acids. The CDR3 here is CASSFGANVLTF. The CDR3 nucleotides read TGTGCCAGCAGCTTCGGGGCCAACGTCCTGACTTTC.

The chain employs TRBV15 and TRBJ2-6, with D possibly being TRBD1 (5 bases). CDR1 and CDR2 from the germline V gene are LNHNV and YYDKDF (reference sequence). Trimming left V 6 bases short and J 3 bases short, with 12 bases between. The CDR3 has 15 residues. CDR3 nucleotide sequence: TGTGCCACCAGTTCTTTGGGGCGTGGGGCCAACGTCCTGACTTTC. Protein product: CATSSLGRGANVLTF.

The chain is built from TRBV7-7 and TRBJ2-5, with a possible D match to TRBD1 (5 bases). Germline V gives CDR1 SSHAT, CDR2 FNYEAQ (reference sequence). The CDR3 is 14 amino acids. Trimming took 2 bases from V and 4 from J, leaving 11 bases between them. Written as DNA, the CDR3 is TGTGCCAGCAGCTTACTGGCTAGGGGAGAGACCCAGTACTTC. Its protein is CASSLLARGETQYF.

J is TRBJ2-5 and V is TRBV10-1, with 9 positions matching TRBD2. This CDR3 spans 14 amino acids. Unmatched junction bases numbered 6, after V lost 8 bases and J lost 2 bases. The germline gives CDR1 WNHNN, CDR2 SYGVQD (reference sequence). CDR3 nucleotides: TGCGCCAGCCCCGGACTAGCGTATCAAGAGACCCAGTACTTC. Translated: CASPGLAYQETQYF.

With regard to this clone: This CDR3 is also generated by other DNA sequences in the sample. J is TRBJ2-7 and V is TRBV5-1, with a weak D call TRBD1 (6 bases). V lost 5 bases to trimming and J lost 0 bases, with 12 bases between them. The germline gives CDR1 SGHRS, CDR2 YFSETQ. The CDR3 runs to 14 residues. CDR3 amino acids: CASRQGPTSYEQYF. CDR3 DNA sequence: TGCGCCAGCAGGCAGGGGCCTACCTCCTACGAGCAGTACTTC.

As for this clone: The sample has other DNA sequences that encode this CDR3 too. The chain couples TRBV11-3 to TRBJ2-1; no clear D. The V end was cut by 3 bases, the J end by 4 bases, with 7 bases between. Germline lookup yields CDR1 SGHNT and CDR2 YENEEA. This CDR3 contains 13 residues. CDR3 nucleotides: TGTGCCAGCAGCTTTTCTAGTTACAATGAGCAGTTCTTC. It codes for CASSFSSYNEQFF.